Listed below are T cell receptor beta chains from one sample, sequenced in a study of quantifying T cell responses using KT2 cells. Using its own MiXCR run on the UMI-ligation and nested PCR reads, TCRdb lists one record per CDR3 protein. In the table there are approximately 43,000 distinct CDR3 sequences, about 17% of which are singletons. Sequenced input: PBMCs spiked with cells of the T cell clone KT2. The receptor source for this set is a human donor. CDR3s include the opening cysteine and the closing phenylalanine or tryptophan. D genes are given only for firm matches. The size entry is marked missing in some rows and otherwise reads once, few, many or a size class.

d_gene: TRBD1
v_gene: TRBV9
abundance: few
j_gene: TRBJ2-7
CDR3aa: CASSVRAHSGTDCYEQYF
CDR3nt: TGTGCCAGCAGCGTAAGGGCTCATTCCGGGACAGACTGCTACGAGCAGTACTTC

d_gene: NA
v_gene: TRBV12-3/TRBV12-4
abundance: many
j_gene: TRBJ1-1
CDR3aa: CASSFSDNTEAFF
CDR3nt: TGTGCCAGCAGTTTTTCGGATAACACTGAAGCTTTCTTT

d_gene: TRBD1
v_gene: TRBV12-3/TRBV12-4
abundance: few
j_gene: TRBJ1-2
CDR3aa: CASSPGTDYGYTF
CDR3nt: TGTGCCAGCAGTCCCGGGACAGACTATGGCTACACCTTC

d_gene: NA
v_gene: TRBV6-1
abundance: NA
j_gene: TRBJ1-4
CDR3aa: CASSSTTNRATNEKLFF
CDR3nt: TGTGCCAGCAGTTCTACAACCAACAGAGCAACTAATGAAAAACTGTTTTTT

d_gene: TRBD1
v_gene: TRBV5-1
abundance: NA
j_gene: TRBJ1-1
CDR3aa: CASSLAGGAGSTEAFF
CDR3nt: TGCGCCAGCAGCTTGGCAGGGGGCGCGGGGTCCACTGAAGCTTTCTTT

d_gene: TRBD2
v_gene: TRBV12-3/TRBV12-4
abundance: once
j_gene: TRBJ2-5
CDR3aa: CASRLAGGRETQYF
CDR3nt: TGTGCCAGCAGACTAGCGGGAGGACGTGAGACCCAGTACTTC

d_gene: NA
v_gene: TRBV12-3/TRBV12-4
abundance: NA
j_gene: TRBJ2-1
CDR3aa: CASSLRGGYNEQFF
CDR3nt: TGTGCCAGCAGCCTCAGGGGGGGGTACAATGAGCAGTTCTTC

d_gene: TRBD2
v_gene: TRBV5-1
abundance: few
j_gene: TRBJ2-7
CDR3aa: CASSPYGWREGTDEQYF
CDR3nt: TGCGCCAGCAGCCCTTATGGGTGGCGGGAGGGGACGGACGAGCAGTACTTC

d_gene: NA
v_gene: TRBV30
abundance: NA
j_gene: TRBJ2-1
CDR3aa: CAWGTSYNEQFF
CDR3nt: TGTGCCTGGGGGACCAGCTACAATGAGCAGTTCTTC

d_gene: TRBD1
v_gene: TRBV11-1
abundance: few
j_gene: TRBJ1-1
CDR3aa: CASSGTGAPSLNTEAFF
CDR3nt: TGTGCCAGCAGCGGGACAGGGGCCCCTTCGCTGAACACTGAAGCTTTCTTT

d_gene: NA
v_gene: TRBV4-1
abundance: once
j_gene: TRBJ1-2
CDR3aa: CASSQSADYGYTF
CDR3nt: TGCGCCAGCAGCCAAAGTGCAGACTATGGCTACACCTTC

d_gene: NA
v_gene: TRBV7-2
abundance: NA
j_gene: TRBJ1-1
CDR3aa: CASSLGSGRGTEAFF
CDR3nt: TGTGCCAGCAGCTTAGGTTCGGGGAGAGGGACTGAAGCTTTCTTT

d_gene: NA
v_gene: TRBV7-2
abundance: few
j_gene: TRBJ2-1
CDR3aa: CASSSPRGNNEQFF
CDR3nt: TGTGCCAGCAGCTCCCCTCGAGGGAACAATGAGCAGTTCTTC

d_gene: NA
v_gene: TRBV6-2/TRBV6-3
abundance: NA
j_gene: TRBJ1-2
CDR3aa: CASTSKVGTRGGAFGYTF
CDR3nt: TGTGCCAGCACATCGAAAGTCGGGACCAGAGGGGGAGCTTTTGGCTACACCTTC

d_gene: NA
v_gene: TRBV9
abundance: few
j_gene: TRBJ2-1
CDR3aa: CASSEAGNEQFF
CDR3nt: TGTGCCAGCAGCGAAGCAGGCAATGAGCAGTTCTTC

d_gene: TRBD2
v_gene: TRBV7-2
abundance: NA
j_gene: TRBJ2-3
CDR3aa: CASSLWSSGTDTQYF
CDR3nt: TGTGCCAGCAGCTTATGGTCTAGCGGAACAGATACGCAGTATTTT